This T cell receptor (beta chain) was identified during a study of T cells after yellow fever vaccination. Whole-study context: Based on CD3, CD45RA, CCR7 and CD95, EM, EMRA, CM and Tscm memory subsets were sorted. The fractions with low cell numbers were processed using SMART-Seq v4 Ultra Low Input.

This clonotype is classed as medium-sized (0.01 to 0.1%). Study-wide results and limits: Overlap between CD4 and CD8 compartments was detected for a small share of clonotypes.

The 5'RACE template-switching step produced TCR cDNA and added a universal primer site and UMIs. TCRdb re-called the 5' RACE reads through MiXCR, storing one row per CDR3 protein. The repertoire holds roughly 9,300 distinct CDR3 sequences, with 4% to 6% as singletons. This CDR3 has 16 amino acids. Trimming pared 4 bases from V and 1 base from J, leaving 16 bases between. The source of this sequence is a man younger than 35 who received the YFV17D yellow fever vaccine. The rearrangement uses TRBV12-3 or TRBV12-4 and TRBJ1-1; the D gene is possibly TRBD1 (5 bases). The specimen was PBMCs, either bulk or a sorted T-cell subset (CD4+, CD8+, memory, or dextramer-sorted; not recorded which), collected approximately 16 days after the first yellow fever vaccination. The CDR3 spells CASSYRDGLKNTEAFF. CDR3 sequence (DNA): TGTGCCAGCAGTTACCGGGACGGGTTGAAGAACACTGAAGCTTTCTTT.